The T cell receptor beta chain described here comes from a study of T cell responses to AZD1222 COVID-19 vaccine. Study-level results: Reportedly, close to half of spike-specific TCRs are directed against unmutated variant regions. Baseline testing showed seropositivity in only a handful of AZD1222 recipients.

CDR1 MNHEY and CDR2 SVGAGI come from the germline V gene. The CDR3 length is 15 residues. The V gene lost 6 bases and the J gene lost 4 bases, with 15 bases spanning the gap. In regard to this clone: The target antigen is unknown.

Repertoires were generated with immunoSEQ multiplex PCR, while TCRdb's copy carries only in-frame clones and drops some. The table includes approximately 120,000 clones, 88% detected once. The source material was peripheral blood, sampled on day 0 of MenACWY control vaccination. The chain joins TRBV6-5 to TRBJ1-4, with D possibly matching TRBD1 (6 bases). This TCR was sampled from an adult in good health. The CDR3 spells CASRGGGAGNEKLFF. As DNA, the CDR3 is TGTGCCAGCAGAGGGGGTGGGGCAGGTAATGAAAAACTGTTTTTT.